Sequencing of this T cell receptor (beta chain) was carried out in a study of long-term antiretroviral therapy in people with HIV. Looking at the study overall: When the earliest samples were collected, ART was typically delayed until CD4 counts fell. Study-wide points: Once patients were on ART, diversity went higher but still fell short of transplant donor controls. Dating from about 2004 to 2017, the blood was possibly obtained under older ART regimens.

Trimming cost V 0 bases and J 0 bases, with 10 bases left between them. Germline assignment: CDR1 SGHRS and CDR2 YFSETQ. This CDR3 spans 15 amino acids. Each donor had at least one pre-ART and at least two post-ART PBMC samples. To note about this clone: Its target is not known.

immunoSEQ v3.0 was run at survey level. Generated by immunoSEQ multiplex PCR, the TCRdb table keeps only in-frame clones and is missing some. The table includes about 14,000 clones, 76% detected once. The sequence came from a man in his forties with HIV. The chain combines TRBV5-1 with TRBJ2-7, with D hard to call. The sample consisted of unsorted PBMCs, taken 3.1 years after starting antiretroviral therapy. CDR3 sequence: CASSLGGHSSYEQYF. CDR3 coding DNA: TGCGCCAGCAGCTTGGGGGGTCACAGCTCCTACGAGCAGTACTTC. The variable domain in full, with the rest retrieved from reference TRBV5-1 and TRBJ2-7, is KAGVTQTPRYLIKTRGQQVTLSCSPISGHRSVSWYQQTPGQGLQFLFEYFSETQRNKGNFPGRFSGRQFSNSRSEMNVSTLELGDSALYLCASSLGGHSSYEQYFGPGTRLTVT.